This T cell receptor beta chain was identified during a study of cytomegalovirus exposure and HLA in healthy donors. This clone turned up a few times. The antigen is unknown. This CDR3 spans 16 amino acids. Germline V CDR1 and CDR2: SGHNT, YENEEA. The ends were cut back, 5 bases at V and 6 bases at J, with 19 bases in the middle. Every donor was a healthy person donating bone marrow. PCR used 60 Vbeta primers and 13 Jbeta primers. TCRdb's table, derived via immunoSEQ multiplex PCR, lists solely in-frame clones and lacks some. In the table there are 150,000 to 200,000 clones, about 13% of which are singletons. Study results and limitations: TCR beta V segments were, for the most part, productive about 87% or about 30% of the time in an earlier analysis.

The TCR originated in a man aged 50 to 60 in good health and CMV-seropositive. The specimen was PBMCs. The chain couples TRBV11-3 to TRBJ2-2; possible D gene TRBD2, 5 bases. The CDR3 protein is CASSPRWQQRAGELFF. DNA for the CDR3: TGTGCCAGCAGCCCTCGTTGGCAGCAGAGGGCCGGGGAGCTGTTTTTT.